The 13 T cell receptor beta chains below all came from one sample that was sequenced in a study of response to subunit inactivated influenza vaccine. TCRdb processed the RT-PCR reads anew with MiXCR; each CDR3 protein has one entry. This table holds approximately 700,000 distinct CDR3 sequences, approximately 15% found once. Sequencing used PBMCs from blood, obtained 11 to 12 days after vaccination. The receptors derive from a man in his fifties or sixties who received an inactivated influenza vaccine.

V is TRBV6-5 and J is TRBJ2-1; 14 positions agree with TRBD2. Germline V gives CDR1 MNHEY, CDR2 SVGAGI. V dropped 2 bases and J dropped 6; count of bases not matched to a gene: 3. The CDR3 length is 16 residues. CDR3 in DNA: TGTGCCAGCAGTTACCTAGGACTAGCGGGAGGCAATGAGCAGTTCTTC. This gives the protein CASSYLGLAGGNEQFF.

The genes are TRBV10-3 and TRBJ2-1; weak D call: TRBD2 (6 bases). Germline CDR1 and CDR2: ENHRY and SYGVKD. The CDR3 contains 14 residues. Trimming took off 5 bases at V and 5 bases at J, with 13 bases between the two ends. The CDR3 loop reads CAISKHGTDNEQFF. CDR3 DNA sequence: TGTGCCATCAGTAAGCACGGGACTGACAATGAGCAGTTCTTC.

This clonotype showed up many times. The V call is TRBV10-2, the J call TRBJ2-5; 8 bases map to TRBD1. V lost 6 bases to trimming and J lost 10 bases; unmatched junction nucleotides: 10. The CDR3 runs 13 residues. Germline CDR1 is WSHSY and CDR2 is SAAADI. The CDR3 DNA follows: TGCGCCAGCAGAGGACAGGGTCAAGTTAGCCAGTACTTC. This gives the protein CASRGQGQVSQYF.

The rearrangement uses TRBV10-2 and TRBJ2-1; D may be TRBD1 (6 bases). Trimming cost V 5 bases and J 8 bases, with 13 bases left between them. CDR1 and CDR2 from the germline V gene are WSHSY and SAAADI. The length of the CDR3 is 13 residues. The CDR3 spells CASSHRDGDEQFF. CDR3 coding DNA: TGCGCCAGCAGTCACAGGGATGGGGATGAGCAGTTCTTC.

The chain links TRBV7-9 to TRBJ2-5; possibly TRBD1 for D (5 bases). The V and J ends lost 2 bases and 5 bases respectively, with 15 bases between them. Germline assignment: CDR1 SEHNR and CDR2 FQNEAQ (reference sequence). The CDR3 contains 15 residues. The CDR3: CASSLRGQGRETQYF. The CDR3 nucleotides are TGTGCCAGCAGCTTAAGGGGTCAAGGGCGGGAGACCCAGTACTTC.

The V gene is TRBV5-1, the J gene TRBJ2-7, with D tentatively TRBD1 (5 bases). The germline V gene has CDR1 SGHRS and CDR2 YFSETQ. There are 14 residues in the CDR3. V lost 3 bases and J lost 3, with 13 bases in between. CDR3 in DNA: TGCGCCAGCAGCTCCCGACAGACCGACTACGAGCAGTACTTC. It encodes CASSSRQTDYEQYF. The whole variable domain, remainder taken from reference TRBV5-1 and TRBJ2-7, is KAGVTQTPRYLIKTRGQQVTLSCSPISGHRSVSWYQQTPGQGLQFLFEYFSETQRNKGNFPGRFSGRQFSNSRSEMNVSTLELGDSALYLCASSSRQTDYEQYFGPGTRLTVT.

A few counts support this clonotype. This sequence joins TRBV20-1 and TRBJ2-3; 9 bases map to TRBD2. The CDR3 loop spans 13 amino acids. Trimming took 5 bases from V and 2 from J; bases not matched to a gene: 2. CDR1 is DFQATT, CDR2 SNEGSKA, per germline (reference sequence). CDR3 sequence: CSAGTSHTDTQYF. Written as DNA, the CDR3 is TGCAGTGCTGGGACTAGCCACACAGATACGCAGTATTTT.

This clonotype has more than one count but fewer than ten. The rearrangement joins TRBV18 to TRBJ1-3, with D perhaps TRBD1 (6 bases). Germline V lookup: CDR1 KGHSH, CDR2 LQKENI. V was clipped by 0 bases and J by 4 bases, with 10 bases between them. The CDR3 is 15 amino acids. The CDR3 sequence is CASSPPAGAGNTIYF. The CDR3 nucleotides read TGTGCCAGCTCACCACCGGCAGGGGCGGGAAACACCATATATTTT.

For the CDR3, the DNA is TGTGCCAGCAGCTCTAGACGTAGCGGTCCCTACGAGCAGTACTTC. Residues: CASSSRRSGPYEQYF. The chain joins TRBV7-9 to TRBJ2-7; a weak D match, TRBD2 (6 bases). Germline CDR1 and CDR2: SEHNR and FQNEAQ (reference sequence). CDR3 size: 15 residues. V was trimmed by 4 bases and J by 2 bases, leaving 15 bases between them.

This chain connects TRBV20-1 to TRBJ2-2; D unclear. The germline CDR1 and CDR2 sequences are DFQATT and SNEGSKA (reference sequence). V dropped 6 bases and J dropped 0 bases, with 11 bases sitting between them. CDR3 length equals 14 residues. CDR3 residues: CSAPRAPNTGELFF. CDR3 coding DNA: TGCAGTGCGCCCCGGGCACCGAACACCGGGGAGCTGTTTTTT.

This rearrangement joins TRBV11-2 to TRBJ2-7, with 9 bases lining up with TRBD1. Unmatched junction bases numbered 9, after V lost 8 bases and J lost 4 bases. In germline, CDR1 is SGHAT, CDR2 FQNNGV. The CDR3 has 14 residues. CDR3 sequence (DNA): TGTGCCAGCGGCACAGGGGGCTTTAATTACGAGCAGTACTTC. Protein: CASGTGGFNYEQYF.

This clonotype has a handful of counts. The chain joins TRBV4-3 to TRBJ2-7; D remains ambiguous. Between the trimmed V and J ends, which lost 0 bases and 3 bases, there was a span of 9 bases. The germline V gene encodes CDR1 LGHNA and CDR2 YSLEER. The CDR3 is 14 residues long. The CDR3 DNA reads TGCGCCAGCAGCCAAGATCCCAGAGACTACGAGCAGTACTTC. Encoded protein: CASSQDPRDYEQYF.

Here the CDR3 reads CASSSGTFGGETQYF. The DNA for the CDR3 is TGCGCCAGCAGCTCCGGGACCTTCGGAGGGGAGACCCAGTACTTC. The chain has TRBV5-1 and TRBJ2-5, with a weak D call TRBD2 (6 bases). Looked up from germline, CDR1 is SGHRS and CDR2 is YFSETQ. The CDR3 runs 15 residues. V lost 3 bases to trimming and J lost 5 bases, with 17 bases between them.